The rows below give T cell receptor beta chains drawn from one sample of a study of T-cell memory formation after mild COVID-19. TCRdb re-called the 5' RACE reads with MiXCR, one entry per CDR3 protein. The table lists around 260,000 distinct CDR3 sequences, 15% to 20% of them singletons, with about a fifth in the top ten. The sequenced sample was PBMCs or a T cell subset sorted from them (not recorded which). These receptors all come from a man between 18 and 29 years old who had mild COVID-19 (a few samples of this study predate the infection). Cell type and time point are not known. CDR3s include the opening cysteine and the closing phenylalanine or tryptophan. Fields, in order: D gene, J gene, CDR3 length, clone size, V gene, CDR3 DNA, CDR3 protein. The D gene is left open where the match is weak. Expanded clones get a size class; other rows say once, few or many, or leave the size out.

. | TRBJ1-5 | 15 | few | TRBV5-1 | TGCGCCAGCAGCCCACAGGGAGATCGCAATCAGCCCCAGCATTTT | CASSPQGDRNQPQHF
. | TRBJ1-5 | 14 | . | TRBV7-2 | TGTGCCAGCACTCCGGGGCAGTCCAATCAGCCCCAGCATTTT | CASTPGQSNQPQHF
TRBD1 | TRBJ1-5 | 14 | . | TRBV6-2/TRBV6-3 | TGTGCCAGCAGAAGACAGGGTGAGGACCAGCCCCAGCATTTT | CASRRQGEDQPQHF
. | TRBJ1-5 | 13 | many | TRBV7-8 | TGTGCCAGCAGTTTAGCGCAGGATCAGCCCCAGCATTTT | CASSLAQDQPQHF
. | TRBJ2-1 | 12 | many | TRBV23-1 | TGCGCCAGCAGTCAATCGAAGGGTGAGCAGTTCTTC | CASSQSKGEQFF
TRBD1 | TRBJ2-7 | 15 | . | TRBV6-6 | TGTGCCAGCAGTGCAACCGGGACAGGGGTGGACGAGCAGTACTTC | CASSATGTGVDEQYF
. | TRBJ1-1 | 14 | . | TRBV2 | TGTGCCAGCAGCGGGGACCTAACGGTATCCGAAGCTTTCTTT | CASSGDLTVSEAFF
. | TRBJ2-5 | 13 | . | TRBV7-2 | TGTGCCAGCAGCCTGAATTTTCGGGAGACCCAGTACTTC | CASSLNFRETQYF
. | TRBJ2-3 | 16 | few | TRBV6-6 | TGTGCCAGCAGTTACTCGGGCGGCTTAAGCACAGATACGCAGTATTTT | CASSYSGGLSTDTQYF
TRBD2 | TRBJ2-1 | 15 | . | TRBV7-9 | TGTGCCAGCAGCCACGGGACTAGCGGGTCAGCCAAGGAGTTCTTC | CASSHGTSGSAKEFF
TRBD1 | TRBJ2-6 | 17 | few | TRBV7-3 | TGTGCCAGCAGCCCTGAGGGGGCAACCCCTGGGGCCAACGTCCTGACTTTC | CASSPEGATPGANVLTF
. | TRBJ2-1 | 15 | few | TRBV25-1 | TGTGCCAGCCACAATCACGGGTCCCCCAACAATGAGCAGTTCTTC | CASHNHGSPNNEQFF
TRBD1 | TRBJ2-7 | 15 | . | TRBV4-1 | TGCGCCAGCAGCCACCCGGGACAGAGCGACTACGAGCAGTACTTC | CASSHPGQSDYEQYF
TRBD1 | TRBJ2-7 | 14 | few | TRBV6-5 | TGTGCCAGCAGTCAGACAGGGCGCTCCTACGAGCAGTACTTC | CASSQTGRSYEQYF
TRBD1 | TRBJ1-1 | 14 | . | TRBV27 | TGTGCCAGCAGGCGGACAGGGGTCAATACTGAAGCTTTCTTT | CASRRTGVNTEAFF
TRBD1 | TRBJ2-3 | 14 | . | TRBV29-1 | TGCAGCGTTGCCGGGACAGGGGGAACAGATACGCAGTATTTT | CSVAGTGGTDTQYF
. | TRBJ2-5 | 13 | . | TRBV6-2/TRBV6-3 | TGTGCCAGCAGTTACTCGTCCCCAGAGACCCAGTACTTC | CASSYSSPETQYF
. | TRBJ1-4 | 15 | few | TRBV10-3 | TGTGCCATCAGTGAAGTCGGTCCAACTAATGAAAAACTGTTTTTT | CAISEVGPTNEKLFF
. | TRBJ1-1 | 13 | few | TRBV6-5 | TGTGCCAGCAGCTACAGGACGAACACTGAAGCTTTCTTT | CASSYRTNTEAFF
. | TRBJ1-1 | 15 | . | TRBV4-1 | TGCGCCAGCAGCCAAGTCGGATCGAAGGTCACTGAAGCTTTCTTT | CASSQVGSKVTEAFF
TRBD2 | TRBJ2-1 | 14 | . | TRBV12-3/TRBV12-4 | TGTGCCAGCAGCCAAGCGGGGGCCCGGCAAGAGCAGTTCTTC | CASSQAGARQEQFF
. | TRBJ2-3 | 14 | . | TRBV18 | TGTGCCAGCTCACCACCGGTCCGCACAGATACGCAGTATTTT | CASSPPVRTDTQYF
. | TRBJ2-6 | 16 | few | TRBV7-3 | TGTGCAATCCCCTTAAGGGACGGCGCTGGGGCCAACGTCCTGACTTTC | CAIPLRDGAGANVLTF
TRBD2 | TRBJ2-1 | 13 | many | TRBV12-3/TRBV12-4 | TGTGCCGCTAGCGGCAGCTCCTACAATGAGCAGTTCTTC | CAASGSSYNEQFF
TRBD2 | TRBJ2-1 | 16 | . | TRBV7-9 | TGTGCCAGCAGCTTAGCGCCTAGCGGGGTGTACAATGAGCAGTTCTTC | CASSLAPSGVYNEQFF
. | TRBJ1-2 | 13 | few | TRBV6-5 | TGTGCCAGCAGGACAGTGGGTGACTATGGCTACACCTTC | CASRTVGDYGYTF
. | TRBJ2-5 | 15 | . | TRBV4-1 | TGCGCCAGCAGGCAATCGGAGGGGGCGAAGGAGACCCAGTACTTC | CASRQSEGAKETQYF